This record concerns one TCR beta chain sequence. V lost 1 base to trimming and J lost 4 bases, with 17 bases between them. The CDR3 is 16 residues long. CDR1 LGHDT and CDR2 YNNKEL come from the germline V gene (reference sequence). In the original analysis: By means of reference gene primer amplification, nucleated cell counts were estimated. Libraries were prepared by immunoSEQ multiplex PCR; TCRdb keeps only in-frame clonotypes and omits some of them. V and J calls and clone size are those listed in that table; D and trimming were worked out from the DNA. The sample has about 520,000 clones; approximately 83% are singletons. This record comes from a study of blood T cell repertoires in COVID-19. Study-wide background: Sites across the United States, Italy and Spain contributed samples from acute and convalescent COVID-19. PBMCs, B-cell-depleted T cells, or T cells provided the cDNA or gDNA that made up the material.

The specimen sequenced was peripheral blood. The V gene is TRBV3-1 (or the pseudogene TRBV3-2), the J gene TRBJ2-7, with a possible D match to TRBD2 (5 bases). The clonotype comes from a human donor in a cohort sampled during active COVID-19. The CDR3 reads CASSQGVHGRGYEQYF. CDR3 bases: TGTGCCAGCAGCCAAGGGGTTCACGGACGGGGTTACGAGCAGTACTTC.